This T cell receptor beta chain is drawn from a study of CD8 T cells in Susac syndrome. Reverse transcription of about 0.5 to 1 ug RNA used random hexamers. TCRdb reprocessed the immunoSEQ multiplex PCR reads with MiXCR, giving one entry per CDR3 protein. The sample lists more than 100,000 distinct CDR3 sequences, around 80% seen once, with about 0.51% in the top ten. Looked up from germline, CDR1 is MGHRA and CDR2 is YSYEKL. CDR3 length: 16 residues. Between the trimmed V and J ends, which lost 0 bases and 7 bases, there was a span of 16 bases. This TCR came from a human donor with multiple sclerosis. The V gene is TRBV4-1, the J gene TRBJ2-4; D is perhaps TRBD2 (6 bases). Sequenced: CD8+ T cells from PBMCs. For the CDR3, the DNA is TGCGCCAGCAGCCAAGATTATAGCGTTAGCGGCAACATTCAGTACTTC. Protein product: CASSQDYSVSGNIQYF.